This TCR beta chain was recovered during a study of OX40 agonist ivuxolimab in advanced cancers. Germline CDR1 reads SGHTA; CDR2 reads FQGNSA. The CDR3 runs to 14 residues. V gave up 5 bases and J gave up 1 base, with 9 bases separating them. The data were produced by immunoSEQ multiplex PCR, yet TCRdb's version contains in-frame clones alone and is incomplete. The repertoire includes 40,000 to 45,000 clones, 86% of them detected once, and 0.3% to 0.45% sits in the top ten. This TCR came from an adult with an advanced solid tumor such as melanoma, head and neck, liver or kidney cancer. The specimen was CD4+ or CD8+ T cells sorted from blood, collected in a trial of the OX40 agonist ivuxolimab. V and J are TRBV7-2 and TRBJ1-3, with D perhaps matching TRBD1 (6 bases). CDR3 region: CASSRRGSGNTIYF. Here the CDR3 DNA reads TGTGCCAGCAGCCGCAGGGGTTCTGGAAACACCATATATTTT.